Listed below are T cell receptor beta chains from one sample, sequenced in a study of cytotoxic CD8 clonotypes in ibrutinib-treated CLL. Clones were sequenced by immunoSEQ multiplex PCR, and TCRdb holds only the in-frame ones, with some missing. This table has 300,000 to 350,000 clones, around four fifths appearing once. The sample was PBMCs, taken before ibrutinib treatment. The receptors here all came from a human donor with chronic lymphocytic leukemia. Both conserved end residues are part of each CDR3. The order of the fields is CDR3 length, clone size, V gene, D gene, J gene, CDR3 protein, CDR3 DNA. A D gene is named only where the DNA matches it firmly. Only part of the rows carry a size: once, few, many, or a class if the clone is expanded.

>16|.|TRBV27|TRBD1|TRBJ1-4
CASSLKTGGVFEKLFF
TGTGCCAGCAGTCTCAAAACAGGGGGCGTCTTTGAAAAACTGTTTTTT
>16|.|TRBV5-1|TRBD2|TRBJ2-7
CASSLGQRTSTYEQYF
TGCGCCAGCAGCTTGGGTCAGCGGACTAGTACCTACGAGCAGTACTTC
>14|.|TRBV7-7|.|TRBJ2-3
CASSPGAGTDTQYF
TGTGCCAGCAGCCCAGGGGCGGGCACAGATACGCAGTATTTT
>14|.|TRBV30|.|TRBJ2-2
CGGAGTANTGELFF
TGTGGCGGGGCCGGGACAGCGAACACCGGGGAGCTGTTTTTT
>12|.|TRBV19|.|TRBJ1-2
CASRIGEDGYTF
TGTGCCAGTAGGATAGGAGAAGACGGCTACACCTTC
>14|.|TRBV6-1|.|TRBJ2-4
CASSEDFFWTAQYF
TGTGCCAGCAGTGAAGACTTTTTTTGGACAGCGCAGTACTTC
>19|.|TRBV5-1|TRBD2|TRBJ2-1
CASSLAGLAGHASYNEQFF
TGCGCCAGCAGCTTGGCGGGACTAGCGGGACATGCTTCCTACAATGAGCAGTTCTTC
>15|.|TRBV18|.|TRBJ1-3
CASSPPDSSGNTIYF
TGTGCCAGCTCACCTCCAGACAGCTCTGGAAACACCATATATTTT
>14|.|TRBV6-6|.|TRBJ1-2
CASGGIHTYYGYTF
TGTGCCAGCGGGGGGATTCATACGTACTATGGCTACACCTTC
>17|.|TRBV11-2|TRBD1|TRBJ2-1
CASSLDLGRGLYNEQFF
TGTGCCAGCAGCTTAGATCTTGGCAGGGGGCTGTACAATGAGCAGTTCTTC
>15|.|TRBV7-9|.|TRBJ1-1
CASSLIGVGNTEAFF
TGTGCCAGCAGCTTGATCGGGGTCGGGAACACTGAAGCTTTCTTT
>15|once|TRBV10-3|.|TRBJ2-1
CAISDPGTLHNEQFF
TGTGCCATCAGTGATCCCGGGACCCTCCACAATGAGCAGTTCTTC
>16|.|TRBV11-1|TRBD2|TRBJ2-1
CASSLLGTSTYNEQFF
TGTGCCAGCAGCTTACTCGGGACTAGTACCTACAATGAGCAGTTCTTC
>13|.|TRBV14|.|TRBJ2-7
CASSQSTVGEQYF
TGTGCCAGCAGCCAATCCACCGTCGGCGAGCAGTACTTC
>14|.|TRBV7-9|TRBD2|TRBJ2-7
CASSWGLAGGGQYF
TGTGCCAGCAGCTGGGGACTAGCGGGAGGAGGGCAGTACTTC
>16|.|TRBV19|TRBD1|TRBJ2-3
CASTTADRSNTDTQYF
TGTGCCAGTACGACCGCGGACAGGAGTAACACAGATACGCAGTATTTT
>13|few|TRBV25-1|.|TRBJ1-2
CASSGTADYGYTF
TGTGCCAGCAGTGGGACAGCAGACTATGGCTACACCTTC
>16|once|TRBV6-1|TRBD1|TRBJ2-5
CASSEALGQDKQTQYF
TGTGCCAGCAGTGAAGCGCTTGGACAGGACAAACAGACCCAGTACTTC
>16|.|TRBV7-2|TRBD2|TRBJ2-1
CASSLEVAGGFGEQFF
TGTGCCAGCAGCTTAGAAGTAGCGGGAGGGTTCGGTGAGCAGTTCTTC
>13|few|TRBV28|.|TRBJ2-5
CAIETAPRETQYF
TGTGCCATAGAGACCGCCCCCCGGGAGACCCAGTACTTC
>16|.|TRBV5-4|TRBD2|TRBJ2-5
CASSPGGDRGAETQYF
TGTGCCAGCAGCCCGGGGGGGGACCGAGGAGCAGAGACCCAGTACTTC
>14|.|TRBV18|.|TRBJ2-3
CASSPNYNSDTQYF
TGTGCCAGCTCACCCAACTACAACTCAGATACGCAGTATTTT
>14|few|TRBV19|.|TRBJ1-3
CASSAGGAGNTIYF
TGTGCCAGTAGCGCCGGCGGAGCTGGAAACACCATATATTTT
>17|.|TRBV11-2|.|TRBJ2-2
CASSLAYAVMVGGELFF
TGTGCCAGCAGCTTAGCCTACGCGGTGATGGTGGGCGGGGAGCTGTTTTTT
>13|.|TRBV5-1|.|TRBJ2-1
CASSLNSGTEQFF
TGCGCCAGCAGCTTGAATAGCGGAACTGAGCAGTTCTTC
>15|.|TRBV29-1|TRBD2|TRBJ2-3
CSVGMAGGPPDTQYF
TGCAGCGTTGGTATGGCGGGAGGGCCCCCAGATACGCAGTATTTT
>15|.|TRBV29-1|TRBD2|TRBJ2-3
CSVGTSGLITDTQYF
TGCAGCGTTGGGACTAGCGGGCTCATCACAGATACGCAGTATTTT
>16|.|TRBV7-3|.|TRBJ2-4
CASSKEGGGNIDIQYF
TGTGCCAGCAGCAAGGAAGGTGGGGGAAACATCGACATTCAGTACTTC
>15|.|TRBV7-9|TRBD1|TRBJ2-5
CASSGRTGVGETQYF
TGTGCCAGCAGCGGCAGGACAGGGGTCGGGGAGACCCAGTACTTC
>13|.|TRBV27|.|TRBJ2-7
CASGRGRSYEQYF
TGTGCCTCGGGCCGGGGCCGGTCCTACGAGCAGTACTTC
>13|.|TRBV6-1|TRBD2|TRBJ2-7
CASSLAGRYEQYF
TGTGCCAGCAGCCTAGCGGGACGGTACGAGCAGTACTTC
>15|.|TRBV25-1|TRBD2|TRBJ2-7
CASSPIGLATHEQYF
TGTGCCAGCAGTCCCATCGGACTAGCTACCCACGAGCAGTACTTC
>13|few|TRBV30|.|TRBJ1-1
CAWSIAGNTEAFF
TGTGCCTGGAGCATTGCGGGGAACACTGAAGCTTTCTTT
>14|few|TRBV5-1|.|TRBJ1-4
CASSYGGTNEKLFF
TGCGCCAGCAGTTACGGTGGTACTAATGAAAAACTGTTTTTT